This TCR beta chain came from a study of blood T cell repertoires in COVID-19. There are 13 residues in the CDR3. The V end lost 4 bases, the J end lost 5 bases, and 11 bases lay between the germline ends. Germline V CDR1 and CDR2: SEHNR, FQNEAQ (reference sequence). Original processing notes: Amplified reference gene primers provided the basis for estimating nucleated cell counts. Generated by immunoSEQ multiplex PCR, the TCRdb table keeps only in-frame clones and is missing some. D and trimming were read from the DNA, whereas the V and J calls and clone size are those reported in that table. Of some 220,000 clones in the sample, roughly 91% are singletons; the top ten hold about 0.79%.

The chain links TRBV7-9 to TRBJ1-2; D may be TRBD1 (6 bases). The TCR comes from a man aged 25-45 years with COVID-19, enrolled during active disease. Sequenced input: peripheral blood. CDR3 in amino acids: CASSWTALYGYTF. The CDR3 DNA sequence: TGTGCCAGCAGCTGGACAGCTCTGTATGGCTACACCTTC.